This paragraph covers one TCR beta chain sequence. The germline gives CDR1 SGHAT, CDR2 FQNNGV. The CDR3 consists of 16 residues. V shed 0 bases, J shed 9 bases, and the junction held 8 bases outside the gene matches. The entry originates in a study of immune characterization of retroperitoneal liposarcoma. TCRdb reprocessed the PCR reads with MiXCR, giving one entry per CDR3 protein. The sample holds approximately 9,300 distinct CDR3 sequences, approximately 35% seen once. This chain joins TRBV11-2 and TRBJ2-1, with 10 bases lining up with TRBD1. The receptor's source is a male donor with retroperitoneal liposarcoma. Sequenced: tumor tissue. CDR3 protein: CASSLEWTGGRSEQFF. CDR3 coding DNA: TGTGCCAGCAGCTTAGAGTGGACAGGGGGTCGGAGTGAGCAGTTCTTC.